This T cell receptor beta chain emerged from a study of T cells after posttransplantation cyclophosphamide (dated by TCRdb to about 2016). In terms of the full investigation: The study tracked T cell repertoire reconstitution by TRB sequencing after myeloablative bone marrow transplantation using posttransplantation cyclophosphamide as GVHD prophylaxis. Blood from every one of the approximately 37 PTCy patients who had 1-year posttransplant specimens underwent TRB sequencing. Because TRA and TRB clonality were tightly correlated in nine or ten samples, subsequent TCR analyses were focused on TRB only. In 3 patients, TRB sequencing was also performed on up to about 3 more blood samples taken 2 to 5.2 years after transplant, and in a handful of patients, pretransplant blood was also TRB-sequenced. Public TRB sequences were compared against a database of over 3,600 sequences linked to responses to pathogens, tumor antigens, self-antigens and alloantigens. Samples from a few dozen PTCy-treated patients and roughly 17 related bone marrow donors of those patients were subjected to antigen receptor sequencing. Overall study results and their limits: The TRB repertoires of T cells infiltrating skin or GI tract showed only limited overlap with the TRB repertoires of T cells in blood. Donor-recipient similarity was low at 1-2 months but increased during the first year, and donor CD8+ memory clones often dominated later blood repertoires. Across roughly 40 patients, recipient CMV seropositivity and CMV reactivation were highly associated with TRB clonality; PTCy diversity was similar to CNI/methotrexate controls.

This clone occurred many times. This receptor's antigen is unknown. Per-nucleotide qualities are absent, and no much larger clonotype sits a single base away. On the day of marrow donation, related bone marrow donors gave peripheral blood samples. Peripheral blood and bone marrow mononuclear cells were isolated by Ficoll-Hypaque density centrifugation and cryopreserved. The germline V gene yields SNHLY for CDR1 and FYNNEI for CDR2. The CDR3 goes from the cysteine to the phenylalanine over 17 residues. Only the CDR3 region is kept as DNA, spanning 51 bases read in frame from base 1. The V end gives up 6 bases and the J end 0 bases, leaving 13 bases in the junction not matched to a gene. Genomic DNA was used for TRB sequencing, which was performed with the immunoSEQ assay at survey resolution or with the hsTCRB kit. The study's processing was this. The immunoSEQ software handled the initial read processing, while the LymphoSeq R package was used for the repertoire analyses. Clonality was computed as 1 minus normalized Shannon entropy, and a Gini coefficient was also calculated for each TRB dataset. Phenotypes of unsorted samples were inferred by mapping TRB sequences from sorted subsets of the recipient or donor onto the same recipient's unsorted samples. Here the immuneACCESS table is served through TCRdb, limited to in-frame sequences with V and J called. Missing clones are a known gap in these copies; in checked studies unresolved V genes cover under half, and the rest lacks a known reason. Clonal size and the V and J genes are those of that table, whereas D and trimming came from the DNA. The sample comprises roughly 42,000 clones, and every one was counted more than once. The top ten hold 4% to 5% of the sample.

This chain joins TRBV2 to TRBJ1-2; 7 of the junction bases match TRBD1. The TCR comes from a woman aged 50 to 60 in good health and a related stem cell transplant donor. Sequenced input: PBMCs. Here the CDR3 is given as CASSPTGNTVANYGYTF. The DNA reads TGTGCCAGCAGCCCGACAGGGAACACCGTAGCTAACTATGGCTACACCTTC.